The rows below give T cell receptor beta chains drawn from one sample of a study of T cell changes during pregnancy in multiple sclerosis. Generated by immunoSEQ multiplex PCR, the TCRdb table keeps only in-frame clones and is missing some. The data contain some 47,000 clones, around nine tenths of them singletons. The sample here was CD8+ T cells from peripheral blood mononuclear cells, taken after pregnancy. These receptors all come from a female donor in good health, enrolled as a control in a pregnancy study. Each CDR3 is given with its conserved first and last residue. Fields, in order: CDR3 length, V gene, CDR3 protein.

15 TRBV4-3 CASSLGTGGDEKLFF
13 TRBV30 CAWSVAGGNIQYF
13 TRBV27 CASSLTLAETQYF
13 TRBV6-5 CASRRAGNYGYTF
17 TRBV9 CASSVGIAGGEKNEQFF
14 TRBV7-2 CASSSADNSYEQYF
18 TRBV5-4 CASSLAGSHQERGYGYTF
12 TRBV2 CASRDRAYEQYF
15 TRBV27 CASSPFEGHTYEQYF
16 TRBV7-8 CASSSSLWTGNQPQHF
15 TRBV28 CASSYTLQGNYGYTF
16 TRBV9 CASSVNPWEDNYGYTF
15 TRBV7-9 CASSLVGAAGNTIYF
12 TRBV5-1 CASSYSPDEQYF
18 TRBV4-3 CASSQELARSSSYNEQFF
14 TRBV9 CASSVAGDRQPQHF
13 TRBV28 CASARQDQETQYF
16 TRBV4-3 CASSRELAVVYNEQFF
12 TRBV7-9 CASTLSEGEQYF
13 TRBV7-9 CASSHHNQETQYF
15 TRBV29-1 CSVVAHIEINYGYTF
14 TRBV7-9 CASSSAGFAEKLFF
14 TRBV5-1 CASSPVGGWETQYF
15 TRBV7-2 CASSLVTGGSSPLHF
15 TRBV4-3 CASSQDYRGATEAFF
17 TRBV4-3 CASSQALSGGAYNEQFF
11 TRBV25-1 CASSQAYGYTF
15 TRBV5-1 CASSFSGGAFETQYF
13 TRBV6-5 CASSYDEGLEAFF
14 TRBV27 CASSLGPYWNEQYF
13 TRBV9 CASTPQGAGEQYF
15 TRBV4-3 CASSQDRGLPYEQYF
16 TRBV6-5 CASSSPAGGPTDTQYF
13 TRBV5-6 CASSQGGSYEQYF
13 TRBV15 CATSRGGGGELFF
17 TRBV11-3 CASSLDHAGGNGNEQFF
15 TRBV27 CASSSSGTGGQTQYF
14 TRBV7-9 CASTLGGAADTQYF
16 TRBV7-8 CASTPSWTSGGGEQFF
13 TRBV9 CASSVRQGEPQHF
13 TRBV16 CASGEYSNQPQHF
13 TRBV27 CASSLGSGVAQYF
13 TRBV7-3 CASSAPGVDEQFF
15 TRBV7-9 CASSLFDRANYGYTF
15 TRBV11-2 CADPSRRGLSYEQYF
16 TRBV27 CASSSGAYNSNQPQHF
14 TRBV7-9 CASTLEGGGEKLFF
11 TRBV29-1 CSVGSENIQYF
13 TRBV5-4 CASTGGRGGELFF
15 TRBV5-1 CASSPGQTNTGELFF
14 TRBV29-1 CSVEARGAGYGYTF